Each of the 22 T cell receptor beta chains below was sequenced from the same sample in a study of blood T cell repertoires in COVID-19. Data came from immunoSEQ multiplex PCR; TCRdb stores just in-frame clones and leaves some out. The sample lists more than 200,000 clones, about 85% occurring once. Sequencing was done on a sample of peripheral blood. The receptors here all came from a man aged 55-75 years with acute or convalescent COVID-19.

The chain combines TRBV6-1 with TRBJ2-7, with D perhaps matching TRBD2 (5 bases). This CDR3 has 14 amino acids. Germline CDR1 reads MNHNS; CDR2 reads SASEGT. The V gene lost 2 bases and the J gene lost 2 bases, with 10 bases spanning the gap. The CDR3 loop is CASSEQAATYEQYF. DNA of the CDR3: TGTGCCAGCAGTGAACAAGCGGCTACCTACGAGCAGTACTTC.

The CDR3 spells CASSTYDRGLHF. In DNA form, the CDR3 reads TGTGCCAGCAGTACTTACGACAGGGGCCTACATTTT. The chain joins TRBV2 to TRBJ1-5, with 8 bases that match TRBD1. This CDR3 is 12 amino acids long. Per the germline V gene, CDR1 is SNHLY and CDR2 is FYNNEI. J gave up 16 bases and V 5 bases, and 10 bases lay outside the gene matches.

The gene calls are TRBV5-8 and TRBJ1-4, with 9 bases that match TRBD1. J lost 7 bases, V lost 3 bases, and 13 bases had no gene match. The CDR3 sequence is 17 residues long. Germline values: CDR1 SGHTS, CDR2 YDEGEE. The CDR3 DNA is TGTGCCAGCAGCTCGCATTTGACCGGGACAGGGATTGAAAAACTGTTTTTT. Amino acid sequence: CASSSHLTGTGIEKLFF.

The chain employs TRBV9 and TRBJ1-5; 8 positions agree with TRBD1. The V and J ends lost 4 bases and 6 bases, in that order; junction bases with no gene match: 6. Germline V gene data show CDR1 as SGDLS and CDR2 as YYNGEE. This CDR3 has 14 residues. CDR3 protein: CASSLTGDGQPQHF. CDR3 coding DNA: TGTGCCAGCAGCCTGACAGGGGATGGTCAGCCCCAGCATTTT.

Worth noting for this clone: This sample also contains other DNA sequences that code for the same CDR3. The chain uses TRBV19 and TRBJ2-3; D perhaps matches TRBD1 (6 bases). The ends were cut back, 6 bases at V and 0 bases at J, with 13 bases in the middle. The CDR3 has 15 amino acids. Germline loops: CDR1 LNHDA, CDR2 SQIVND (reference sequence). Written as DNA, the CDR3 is TGTGCCAGTAGCACACGACAGGCGAGCACAGATACGCAGTATTTT. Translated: CASSTRQASTDTQYF.

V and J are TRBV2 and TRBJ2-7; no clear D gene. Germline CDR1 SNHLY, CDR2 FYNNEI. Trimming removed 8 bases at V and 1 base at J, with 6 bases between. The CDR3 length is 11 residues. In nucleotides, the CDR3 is TGTGCCAGCTCCGGGTCCTACGAGCAGTACTTC. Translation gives CASSGSYEQYF.

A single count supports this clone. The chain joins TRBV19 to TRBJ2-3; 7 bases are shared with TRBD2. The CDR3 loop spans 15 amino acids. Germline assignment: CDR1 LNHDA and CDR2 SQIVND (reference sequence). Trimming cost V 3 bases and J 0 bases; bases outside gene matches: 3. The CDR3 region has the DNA TGTGCCAGTAGTATCCTAGCGGAGAGCACAGATACGCAGTATTTT. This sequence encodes CASSILAESTDTQYF. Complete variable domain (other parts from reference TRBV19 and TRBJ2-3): DGGITQSPKYLFRKEGQNVTLSCEQNLNHDAMYWYRQDPGQGLRLIYYSQIVNDFQKGDIAEGYSVSREKKESFPLTVTSAQKNPTAFYLCASSILAESTDTQYFGPGTRLTVL.

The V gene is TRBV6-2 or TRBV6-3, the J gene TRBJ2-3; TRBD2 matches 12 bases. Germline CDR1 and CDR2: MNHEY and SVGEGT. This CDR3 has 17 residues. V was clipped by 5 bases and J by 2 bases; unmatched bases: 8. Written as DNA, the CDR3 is TGTGCCAGCAGTACCCCCCGGACTAGCGGGGCCACAGATACGCAGTATTTT. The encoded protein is CASSTPRTSGATDTQYF.

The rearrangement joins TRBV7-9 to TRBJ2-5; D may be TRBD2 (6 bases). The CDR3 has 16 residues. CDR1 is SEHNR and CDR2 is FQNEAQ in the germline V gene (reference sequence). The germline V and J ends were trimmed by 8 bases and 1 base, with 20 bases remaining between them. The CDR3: CASDHTGVRGQETQYF. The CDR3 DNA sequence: TGTGCCAGCGACCACACGGGGGTAAGAGGCCAAGAGACCCAGTACTTC.

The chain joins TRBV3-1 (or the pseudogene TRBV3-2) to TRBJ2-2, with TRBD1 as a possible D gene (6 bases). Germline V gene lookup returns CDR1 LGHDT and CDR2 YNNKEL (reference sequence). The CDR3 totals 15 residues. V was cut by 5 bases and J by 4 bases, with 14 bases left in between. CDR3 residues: CASSLSRGTTGELFF. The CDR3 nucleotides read TGTGCCAGCAGCTTGTCTAGGGGGACCACCGGGGAGCTGTTTTTT.

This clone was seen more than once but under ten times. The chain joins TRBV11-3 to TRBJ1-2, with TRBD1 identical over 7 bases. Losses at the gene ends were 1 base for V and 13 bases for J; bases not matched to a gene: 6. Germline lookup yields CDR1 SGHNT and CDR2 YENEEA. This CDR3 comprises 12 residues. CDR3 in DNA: TGTGCCAGCAGCTTAGGTGGGACAGTTCCCACCTTC. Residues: CASSLGGTVPTF.

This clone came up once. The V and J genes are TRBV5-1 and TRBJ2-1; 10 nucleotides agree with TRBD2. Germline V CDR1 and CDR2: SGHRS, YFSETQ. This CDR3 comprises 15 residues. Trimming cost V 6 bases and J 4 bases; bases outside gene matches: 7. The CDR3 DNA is TGCGCCAGCAAGGTCGGGACTAGCGCTTACAATGAGCAGTTCTTC. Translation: CASKVGTSAYNEQFF.

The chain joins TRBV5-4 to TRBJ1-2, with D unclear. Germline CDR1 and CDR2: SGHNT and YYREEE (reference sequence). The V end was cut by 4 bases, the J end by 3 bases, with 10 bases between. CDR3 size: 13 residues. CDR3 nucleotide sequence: TGTGCCAGCAGCGCCCCCCAGGACTATGGCTACACCTTC. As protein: CASSAPQDYGYTF.

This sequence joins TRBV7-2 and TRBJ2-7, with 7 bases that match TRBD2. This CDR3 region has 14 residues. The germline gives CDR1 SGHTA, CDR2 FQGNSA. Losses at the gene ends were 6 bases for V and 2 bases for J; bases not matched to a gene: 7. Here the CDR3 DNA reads TGTGCCAGCAGGGTAGGCGGGAGTGCCTACGAGCAGTACTTC. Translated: CASRVGGSAYEQYF.

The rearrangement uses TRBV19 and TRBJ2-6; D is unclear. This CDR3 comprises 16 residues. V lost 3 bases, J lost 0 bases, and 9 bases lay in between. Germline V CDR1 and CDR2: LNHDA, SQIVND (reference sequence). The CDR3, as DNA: TGTGCCAGTAGTATGTACATAAGCTCTGGGGCCAACGTCCTGACTTTC. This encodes CASSMYISSGANVLTF.

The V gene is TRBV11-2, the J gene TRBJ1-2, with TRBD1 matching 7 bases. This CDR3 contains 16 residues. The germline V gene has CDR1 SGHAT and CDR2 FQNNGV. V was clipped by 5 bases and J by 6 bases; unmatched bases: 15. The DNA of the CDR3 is TGTGCCAGCAGCCGCGGGGGGGACAGAACCCGGAATGGCTACACCTTC. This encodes CASSRGGDRTRNGYTF.

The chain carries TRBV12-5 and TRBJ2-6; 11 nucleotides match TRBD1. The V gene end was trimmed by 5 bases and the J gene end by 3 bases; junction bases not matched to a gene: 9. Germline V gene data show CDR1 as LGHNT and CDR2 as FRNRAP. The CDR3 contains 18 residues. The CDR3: CASGDRDRGVGGANVLTF. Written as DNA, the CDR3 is TGTGCTAGTGGTGACCGGGACAGGGGGGTAGGTGGGGCCAACGTCCTGACTTTC.

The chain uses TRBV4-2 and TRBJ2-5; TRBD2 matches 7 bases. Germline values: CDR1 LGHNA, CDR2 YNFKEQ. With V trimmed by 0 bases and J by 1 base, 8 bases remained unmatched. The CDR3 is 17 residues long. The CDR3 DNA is TGTGCCAGCAGCCAAGATCCCCGGGCTAGCGGCCAAGAGACCCAGTACTTC. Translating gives CASSQDPRASGQETQYF.

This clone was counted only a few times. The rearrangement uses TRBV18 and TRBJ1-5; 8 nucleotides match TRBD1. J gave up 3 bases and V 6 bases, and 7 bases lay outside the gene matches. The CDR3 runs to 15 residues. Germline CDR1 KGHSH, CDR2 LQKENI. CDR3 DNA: TGTGCCAGCTCCCAAGACAGGGGCCACAATCAGCCCCAGCATTTT. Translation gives CASSQDRGHNQPQHF.

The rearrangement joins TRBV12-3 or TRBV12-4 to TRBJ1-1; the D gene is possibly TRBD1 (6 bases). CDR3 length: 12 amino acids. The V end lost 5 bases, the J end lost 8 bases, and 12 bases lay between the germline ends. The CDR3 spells CASSITGTEAFF. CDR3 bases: TGTGCCAGCAGTATCACCGGGACAGAAGCTTTCTTT.

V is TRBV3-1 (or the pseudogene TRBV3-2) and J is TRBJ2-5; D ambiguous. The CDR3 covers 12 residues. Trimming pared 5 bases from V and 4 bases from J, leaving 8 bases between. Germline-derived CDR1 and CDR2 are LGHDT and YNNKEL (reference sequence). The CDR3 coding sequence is TGTGCCAGCAGCGATGCGAGAGAGACCCAGTACTTC. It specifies CASSDARETQYF.

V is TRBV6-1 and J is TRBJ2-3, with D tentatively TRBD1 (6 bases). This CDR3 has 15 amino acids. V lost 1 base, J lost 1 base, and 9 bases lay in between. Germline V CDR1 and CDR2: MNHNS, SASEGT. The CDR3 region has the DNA TGTGCCAGCAGTGAAGGGGGGCTCGGCACAGATACGCAGTATTTT. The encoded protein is CASSEGGLGTDTQYF.